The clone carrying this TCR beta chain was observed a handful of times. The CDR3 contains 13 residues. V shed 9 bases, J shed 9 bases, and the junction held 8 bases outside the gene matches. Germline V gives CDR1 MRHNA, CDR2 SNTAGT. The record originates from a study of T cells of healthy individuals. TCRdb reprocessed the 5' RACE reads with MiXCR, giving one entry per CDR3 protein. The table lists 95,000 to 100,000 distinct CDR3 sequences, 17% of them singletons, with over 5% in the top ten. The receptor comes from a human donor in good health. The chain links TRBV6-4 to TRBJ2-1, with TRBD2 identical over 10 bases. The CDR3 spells CARSGRASGEQFF. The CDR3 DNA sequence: TGTGCCAGAAGCGGGAGGGCCTCAGGTGAGCAGTTCTTC.